The source of this T cell receptor (beta chain) is a study of OX40 agonist ivuxolimab in advanced cancers. Here immunoSEQ multiplex PCR was the method, and the copy in TCRdb shows in-frame clones only, minus some. In the table there are under 65,000 clones, approximately 90% of which are singletons. V was pared by 5 bases and J by 5 bases, with 10 bases between. Per the germline V gene, CDR1 is MNHEY and CDR2 is SVGAGI. This CDR3 region has 13 residues. The V and J genes are TRBV6-5 and TRBJ1-5; the D gene is possibly TRBD1 (5 bases). Sequencing used CD4+ or CD8+ T cells sorted from blood, obtained in a trial of the OX40 agonist ivuxolimab. The clonotype originates from an adult with an advanced solid tumor such as melanoma, head and neck, liver or kidney cancer. CDR3 sequence: CASSPGGDQPQHF. DNA of the CDR3: TGTGCCAGCAGTCCCGGAGGGGATCAGCCCCAGCATTTT.